The 21 T cell receptor beta chains in this list originate from one sample, sequenced in a study of T cell repertoires in cytomegalovirus infection. One entry per CDR3 protein results from TCRdb running MiXCR on the reads. The repertoire holds approximately 250,000 distinct CDR3 sequences, approximately 10% seen once, with over 13% in the top ten. Sequencing input: PBMCs. The receptors originated from a human donor in good health (CMV status not recorded). Some clones in this sample may be carry-over from other donors' samples.

This sequence joins TRBV7-2 and TRBJ2-2; 7 nucleotides agree with TRBD2. Germline lookup yields CDR1 SGHTA and CDR2 FQGNSA. CDR3 length equals 14 residues. Trimming removed 5 bases from V and 6 bases from J; junction bases left unmatched: 6. The CDR3 coding sequence is TGTGCCAGCAGCCCACGGCGGGAGTCCGGGGAGCTGTTTTTT. It codes for CASSPRRESGELFF.

This chain links TRBV19 with TRBJ2-5; 7 nucleotides line up with TRBD2. Looked up from germline, CDR1 is LNHDA and CDR2 is SQIVND (reference sequence). V was clipped by 4 bases and J by 2 bases; unmatched bases: 4. The CDR3 contains 14 residues. CDR3 sequence (DNA): TGTGCCAGTAGTAGCGGGGGTCTTCAAGAGACCCAGTACTTC. This encodes CASSSGGLQETQYF. Full variable domain (rest looked up from reference TRBV19 and TRBJ2-5): DGGITQSPKYLFRKEGQNVTLSCEQNLNHDAMYWYRQDPGQGLRLIYYSQIVNDFQKGDIAEGYSVSREKKESFPLTVTSAQKNPTAFYLCASSSGGLQETQYFGPGTRLLVL.

In this sample, this clonotype turned up many times. The chain uses TRBV7-2 and TRBJ2-1, with D perhaps TRBD2 (6 bases). Deletions cut 3 bases from V and 0 bases from J, with 18 bases between. This CDR3 contains 18 residues. Germline CDR1 reads SGHTA; CDR2 reads FQGNSA. Written as DNA, the CDR3 is TGTGCCAGCAGCTTGTATCCCCTAGCGCAGAGCTCCTACAATGAGCAGTTCTTC. The encoded protein is CASSLYPLAQSSYNEQFF.

The J gene is TRBJ1-5, the V gene TRBV29-1; weak D call: TRBD1 (5 bases). The CDR3 extends over 14 amino acids. The germline V gene encodes CDR1 SQVTM and CDR2 ANQGSEA. V was shortened by 5 bases and J by 4 bases, with 15 bases between the two germline ends. For the CDR3, the DNA is TGCAGCGTTCTTGTTGGGGGTGGGAATCAGCCCCAGCATTTT. This gives the protein CSVLVGGGNQPQHF. The full variable domain, with the rest looked up from reference TRBV29-1 and TRBJ1-5, is SAVISQKPSRDICQRGTSLTIQCQVDSQVTMMFWYRQQPGQSLTLIATANQGSEATYESGFVIDKFPISRPNLTFSTLTVSNMSPEDSSIYLCSVLVGGGNQPQHFGDGTRLSIL.

There are many counts of this clonotype. This rearrangement joins TRBV6-2 or TRBV6-3 to TRBJ1-1, with D unclear. This CDR3 contains 14 residues. Germline V lookup: CDR1 MNHEY, CDR2 SVGEGT. Here the CDR3 DNA reads TGTGCTACCCGTGCAGCCATTGGTTATACTGAAGCTTTCTTT. It encodes CATRAAIGYTEAFF.

This clonotype was seen many times. The CDR3 nucleotides read TGTGCCAGCAGCTTAAAGGGCGGATCGGGGAGCTCCTATAATTCACCCCTCCACTTT. It codes for CASSLKGGSGSSYNSPLHF. This sequence joins TRBV7-2 and TRBJ1-6; D remains unclear. CDR1 is SGHTA, CDR2 FQGNSA, per germline. V lost 2 bases, J lost 0 bases, and 17 bases lay in between. The CDR3 has 19 amino acids.

This chain joins TRBV20-1 and TRBJ1-5; TRBD1 matches at 8 bases. This CDR3 is 13 amino acids long. The trim removed 6 bases at V and 6 bases at J, leaving 7 bases unmatched. Germline V gene sequence: CDR1 DFQATT, CDR2 SNEGSKA (reference sequence). The DNA of the CDR3 is TGCAGTGCCGACCCAGGGGGCTCTCAGCCCCAGCATTTT. It yields the protein CSADPGGSQPQHF.

This clonotype has only a few counts. J is TRBJ1-2 and V is TRBV7-2, with a weak D call TRBD1 (6 bases). Trimming cost V 4 bases and J 7 bases, with 16 bases left between them. Looked up from germline, CDR1 is SGHTA and CDR2 is FQGNSA. This CDR3 region has 14 residues. The CDR3 loop reads CASSSPAGGSGYTF. In nucleotides, the CDR3 is TGTGCCAGCAGCTCTCCCGCCGGGGGCTCTGGCTACACCTTC.

This chain uses TRBV30 with TRBJ1-1, with TRBD1 matching 7 bases. This CDR3 contains 12 residues. V lost 3 bases, J lost 6 bases, and 4 bases stayed unmatched. Germline CDR1 GTSNPN, CDR2 SVGIG (reference sequence). The CDR3 sequence: CAWRTRGAEAFF. DNA of the CDR3: TGTGCCTGGAGGACCAGGGGGGCTGAAGCTTTCTTT.

The chain uses TRBV4-1 and TRBJ2-7, with TRBD1 identical over 8 bases. The V and J ends lost 0 bases and 5 bases, in that order; junction bases with no gene match: 6. The V gene's germline CDR1 is MGHRA and CDR2 YSYEKL. This CDR3 spans 15 amino acids. The CDR3 loop is CASSQEVQGANEQYF. As DNA, the CDR3 is TGCGCCAGCAGCCAAGAAGTCCAGGGGGCAAACGAGCAGTACTTC.

In this sample, this clonotype turned up many times. The genes are TRBV7-6 and TRBJ2-1; D may be TRBD1 or TRBD2 (6 bases each). This CDR3 region has 18 residues. Between the trimmed V and J ends, which lost 5 bases and 6 bases, there was a span of 26 bases. CDR1 is SGHVS, CDR2 FNYEAQ, per germline. CDR3 loop: CASSRGSGQRRGSNEQFF. CDR3 bases: TGTGCCAGCAGCCGTGGTTCGGGACAACGGCGGGGATCCAATGAGCAGTTCTTC.

The sample holds a few counts of this clonotype. V is TRBV20-1 and J is TRBJ2-7, with 7 bases fitting TRBD1. Germline values: CDR1 DFQATT, CDR2 SNEGSKA (reference sequence). Trimming at V came to 6 bases and at J to 1 base, leaving 3 bases not matched to a gene. CDR3 length equals 12 residues. CDR3 amino acids: CSAPGQSYEQYF. In nucleotides, the CDR3 is TGCAGTGCCCCGGGACAGTCCTACGAGCAGTACTTC.

This clonotype was picked up many times. The V and J genes are TRBV7-8 and TRBJ2-7; TRBD1 might be the D (6 bases). Trimming shortened V by 5 bases and J by 7 bases, and 15 bases separated the two germline ends. CDR3 length equals 13 residues. Germline V lookup: CDR1 SGHVS, CDR2 FQNEAQ. The CDR3 DNA reads TGTGCCAGCAGCACCTCCGGGACATTGGAGCAGTACTTC. Translating gives CASSTSGTLEQYF.

This clonotype was recorded many times. The chain is built from TRBV7-2 and TRBJ1-2; perhaps TRBD1 as D (5 bases). The germline gives CDR1 SGHTA, CDR2 FQGNSA. V gave up 1 base and J gave up 8 bases, with 17 bases separating them. The CDR3 extends over 15 amino acids. CDR3: CASSLDGGVGGGYTF. The DNA of the CDR3 is TGTGCCAGCAGCTTAGATGGTGGTGTCGGGGGAGGCTACACCTTC.

This clonotype was counted only a few times. The chain has TRBV14 and TRBJ2-1; TRBD1 is a possible D gene (7 bases). CDR1 is SGHDN, CDR2 FVKESK, per germline. CDR3 length: 14 amino acids. Trimming left V 6 bases short and J 5 bases short, with 14 bases between. CDR3 DNA sequence: TGTGCCAGCAGGCAGGGGGGCAAAAACAATGAGCAGTTCTTC. Its protein is CASRQGGKNNEQFF. The full variable domain, with the rest looked up from reference TRBV14 and TRBJ2-1, is EAGVTQFPSHSVIEKGQTVTLRCDPISGHDNLYWYRRVMGKEIKFLLHFVKESKQDESGMPNNRFLAERTGGTYSTLKVQPAELEDSGVYFCASRQGGKNNEQFFGPGTRLTVL.

This clonotype was counted at least ten times. V usage is TRBV7-2 and J usage is TRBJ1-5; D gene ambiguous. Germline-derived CDR1 and CDR2 are SGHTA and FQGNSA. The CDR3 consists of 13 residues. Trimming took 5 bases from V and 9 from J, leaving 14 bases between them. The DNA for the CDR3 is TGTGCCAGCAGCCCAGCGGTAGGTGGGCCCCAGCATTTT. Protein sequence: CASSPAVGGPQHF.

This clonotype was counted at least ten times. The chain uses TRBV7-2 and TRBJ2-6, with TRBD1 matching over 7 bases. The J segment lost 2 bases and the V segment lost 5 bases, leaving 12 bases of the junction unmatched. This CDR3 region has 18 residues. The germline gives CDR1 SGHTA, CDR2 FQGNSA. The CDR3 protein is CASSPTGQRIPGANVLTF. The CDR3 nucleotides read TGTGCCAGCAGCCCTACGGGACAGAGAATCCCTGGGGCCAACGTCCTGACTTTC.

This clonotype was counted ten times or more. CDR3 DNA: TGTGCCAGCAGCTTGGGGTGGGGGGTAGCGGGGGTCGGGGAGACCCAGTACTTC. Protein sequence: CASSLGWGVAGVGETQYF. V usage is TRBV7-2 and J usage is TRBJ2-5, with 9 bases fitting TRBD2. With 3 bases clipped from V and 5 bases from J, the junction kept 16 bases outside the gene matches. Germline CDR1 SGHTA, CDR2 FQGNSA. The CDR3 totals 18 residues.

This clonotype was counted between two and nine times. The rearrangement joins TRBV20-1 to TRBJ2-1, with D hard to call. V was shortened by 0 bases and J by 4 bases, with 13 bases between the two germline ends. The germline CDR1 and CDR2 sequences are DFQATT and SNEGSKA (reference sequence). The CDR3 sequence is 15 residues long. DNA of the CDR3: TGCAGTGCTAGAGAGTTCGCGGCTAGATACAATGAGCAGTTCTTC. Residues: CSAREFAARYNEQFF.

This clonotype was detected many times. In nucleotides, the CDR3 is TGTGCCAGCAGTCCACCGACGGGGAATGACTACGAGCAGTACTTC. This sequence encodes CASSPPTGNDYEQYF. J is TRBJ2-7 and V is TRBV28; D is perhaps TRBD2 (5 bases). CDR1 and CDR2 from the germline V gene are MDHEN and SYDVKM. This CDR3 has 15 residues. The V end lost 5 bases, the J end lost 3 bases, and 17 bases lay between the germline ends.

This clonotype was seen ten or more times. V gene TRBV28 combines with J gene TRBJ1-6; 9 nucleotides line up with TRBD1. Germline V lookup: CDR1 MDHEN, CDR2 SYDVKM. After removal of 4 bases from V and 0 bases from J, the junction contained 13 bases not matched to a gene. The CDR3 runs 20 residues. DNA for the CDR3: TGTGCCAGCAGTTCACCTCCGGGACAGGGTCGCCGCTCCTATAATTCACCCCTCCACTTT. This encodes CASSSPPGQGRRSYNSPLHF.